What follows are 31 T cell receptor beta chains derived from one specimen sequenced in a study of tumor-infiltrating lymphocytes in primary liver carcinoma. A primer in the constant region served to generate TCR beta cDNA from approximately 500 ng of total RNA. Slightly modified ARM-PCR, run as three nested multiplex PCR rounds, produced the TCR beta libraries. For around 10 cycles apiece, the opening two PCR rounds ran with TRBV1-TRBV30 forward primers and a C-beta reverse primer. TCRdb independently ran MiXCR on the multiplex PCR reads; one entry per CDR3 protein. The data show fewer than 400,000 distinct CDR3 sequences, with less than 75% seen just once and roughly 10% held by the top ten. Researchers drew blood RNA from unsorted whole blood and extracted germline DNA as well. Sequencing was done on a sample of peripheral blood. Receptor source: a man aged 40-49 years with primary liver carcinoma and hepatitis B virus infection.

The chain combines TRBV6-5 with TRBJ2-1; 12 bases match TRBD2. CDR1 and CDR2 (germline): MNHEY, SVGAGI. The CDR3 length is 16 residues. V was pared by 4 bases and J by 8 bases, with 9 bases of the junction left unmatched. CDR3 sequence: CASSLRLAGDLDEQFF. CDR3 nucleotides: TGTGCCAGCAGTTTACGACTAGCGGGAGATCTTGATGAGCAGTTCTTC.

V usage is TRBV11-2 and J usage is TRBJ2-4; weak D call: TRBD1 (6 bases). Trimming took 6 bases from V and 12 from J, leaving 21 bases between them. Germline-derived CDR1 and CDR2 are SGHAT and FQNNGV. The CDR3 is 14 residues long. CDR3 region: CASSLSGTGFDQYF. The CDR3 DNA follows: TGTGCCAGCAGTTTATCTGGTACAGGGTTCGATCAGTACTTC.

In the case of this clonotype: At one end the junction does not follow the germline gene, possibly because of a read error. The chain recombines TRBV11-3 with TRBJ1-1; a possible D gene is TRBD1 (5 bases). Germline CDR1 reads SGHNT; CDR2 reads YENEEA. This CDR3 has 17 residues. The CDR3 spells CSSSLDPGPGRNTEAFF. CDR3 DNA: TGTTCCAGCAGCTTAGATCCCGGGCCAGGGAGGAACACTGAAGCTTTCTTT.

Note on this clonotype: A junction end diverges from the germline sequence, so it may reflect a read error. This chain uses TRBV6-2 or TRBV6-3 with TRBJ2-1; 9 bases map to TRBD2. The CDR3 has 22 residues. Germline V gives CDR1 MNHEY, CDR2 SVGEGT. As DNA, the CDR3 is TGTGCCAGCAGTTTCCTGATTGAGGCGTGGGTTATAGCGGGAGAAAGGGTCAATGAGCAATTCTTC. This sequence encodes CASSFLIEAWVIAGERVNEQFF.

For this clonotype: A much more abundant neighbour one base away suggests this may be a read error. CDR3: CASASELAGFNEQFF. The CDR3 DNA reads TGTGCTAGTGCCTCCGAACTAGCGGGCTTCAATGAGCAGTTCTTC. The J gene is TRBJ2-1, the V gene TRBV12-5; the match to TRBD2 covers 9 bases. J gave up 6 bases and V 7 bases, and 10 bases lay outside the gene matches. This CDR3 has 15 amino acids. Germline lookup yields CDR1 LGHNT and CDR2 FRNRAP.

This chain links TRBV6-5 with TRBJ2-1; 11 nucleotides agree with TRBD1. This CDR3 has 13 amino acids. V lost 6 bases and J lost 12; bases outside the gene matches: 7. Germline V gives CDR1 MNHEY, CDR2 SVGAGI. The CDR3 bases are TGTGCCAGCAGAGTTGCGGGGACAGGGGGGCAGTTCTTC. Encoded protein: CASRVAGTGGQFF.

In the case of this clonotype: A much bigger clone sits one base away, suggesting this may be a read error. The chain recombines TRBV12-3 or TRBV12-4 with TRBJ1-6; 8 bases align to TRBD1. The length of the CDR3 is 13 residues. CDR3 coding DNA: TGTGCCAGCAGTTCCAGGGGGCATTCATCCCTCCACTTT. Translation gives CASSSRGHSSLHF.

Comment on this clonotype: The junction and the germline gene differ at one end; a read error may be behind it. The chain combines TRBV5-5 with TRBJ1-1; 9 nucleotides agree with TRBD1. The CDR3 totals 15 residues. Germline CDR1 and CDR2: SGHKS and YYEKEE (reference sequence). CDR3 amino acids: CTSSLSGQGWTEAFF. The CDR3 bases are TGTACCAGCAGCTTGTCGGGACAGGGTTGGACTGAAGCTTTCTTT.

This clonotype has more than one count but fewer than ten. The chain couples TRBV12-3 or TRBV12-4 to TRBJ2-2; the D is unclear. V gave up 6 bases and J gave up 9 bases, with 11 bases separating them. The CDR3 is made up of 12 amino acids. The CDR3 region is CASSPGPRELFF. The CDR3 DNA reads as TGTGCCAGCAGCCCAGGACCTAGGGAGCTGTTTTTT.

This clonotype showed up just a few times. V usage is TRBV5-1 and J usage is TRBJ2-2; the match to TRBD1 covers 9 bases. CDR1 is SGHRS, CDR2 YFSETQ, per germline. V dropped 1 base and J dropped 8; count of bases not matched to a gene: 6. The CDR3 is 15 amino acids. CDR3 DNA sequence: TGCGCCAGCAGCTTGCAAACAGGGGGCATGGGGGAGCTGTTTTTT. It encodes CASSLQTGGMGELFF.

Regarding this clonotype: One end of the junction fails to match germline, which may point to a read error. The DNA of the CDR3 is TGCGCCAGCAGCAGAGGGACAGGCTCGAACACTGATGCTTTCTTT. Its protein is CASSRGTGSNTDAFF. The chain is built from TRBV5-1 and TRBJ1-1, with 8 bases identical to TRBD1. Germline assignment: CDR1 SGHRS and CDR2 YFSETQ. This CDR3 region has 15 residues.

This clonotype has a count of ten or more. The chain carries TRBV6-1 and TRBJ2-3; no clear D. V was trimmed by 5 bases and J by 0 bases, leaving 6 bases between them. This CDR3 is 13 amino acids long. Germline V CDR1 and CDR2: MNHNS, SASEGT. The CDR3 DNA reads as TGTGCCAGCAGTATCGACAGCACAGATACGCAGTATTTT. It codes for CASSIDSTDTQYF.

The chain uses TRBV4-3 and TRBJ1-4; 7 nucleotides line up with TRBD1. CDR1 LGHNA and CDR2 YSLEER come from the germline V gene. This CDR3 contains 15 residues. V lost 8 bases to trimming and J lost 5 bases; unmatched junction nucleotides: 11. This CDR3 is CASDQRTGENEKLFF. The CDR3, as DNA: TGCGCCAGCGACCAACGGACAGGCGAAAATGAAAAACTGTTTTTT.

A remark on this clonotype: One junction end disagrees with the germline gene, perhaps due to a read error. V gene TRBV11-2 combines with J gene TRBJ2-3; TRBD2 aligns across 12 bases. The CDR3 consists of 16 residues. The V gene's germline CDR1 is SGHAT and CDR2 FQNNGV. The CDR3 loop reads CASSIWTSGTTDTQYF. CDR3 coding DNA: TGTGCCAGCAGCATATGGACTAGCGGGACCACAGATACACAGTATTTT.

Many counts were recorded for this clonotype. The V and J genes are TRBV7-9 and TRBJ1-1; possible D gene TRBD1, 5 bases. The V end lost 2 bases, the J end lost 3 bases, and 13 bases lay between the germline ends. The CDR3 is made up of 15 amino acids. The germline CDR1 and CDR2 sequences are SEHNR and FQNEAQ (reference sequence). The CDR3: CASSLTSGRDTEAFF. CDR3 sequence (DNA): TGTGCCAGCAGCTTAACCTCAGGGAGGGACACTGAAGCTTTCTTT.

The V and J genes are TRBV11-1 and TRBJ2-2; possibly TRBD2 for D (6 bases). The CDR3 length is 16 residues. Per the germline V gene, CDR1 is SGHAT and CDR2 is FQDESV (reference sequence). The V end was cut by 8 bases, the J end by 0 bases, with 16 bases between. CDR3 amino acids: CASCLLRGSNTGELFF. In DNA, the CDR3 is TGTGCCAGCTGTTTACTGCGGGGTTCGAACACCGGGGAGCTGTTTTTT.

This chain uses TRBV30 with TRBJ2-1; D perhaps matches TRBD2 (6 bases). The CDR3 is made up of 13 amino acids. V was clipped by 8 bases and J by 10 bases, with 21 bases between them. Germline assignment: CDR1 GTSNPN and CDR2 SVGIG (reference sequence). CDR3 sequence reads: CARSGTRGSEQFF. The DNA of the CDR3 is TGTGCCCGGTCCGGGACTCGCGGTAGCGAGCAGTTCTTC.

For this clonotype: It may be a read error: a sequence one base away is much more abundant. This likely comes from a read error, as the CDR3 has no conserved phenylalanine or tryptophan at its end. This chain joins TRBV7-9 and TRBJ1-2; D gene uncertain. The CDR3 is 13 amino acids. Germline CDR1 is SEHNR and CDR2 is FQNEAQ (reference sequence). The V gene lost 7 bases and the J gene lost 4 bases, with 13 bases spanning the gap. In DNA form, the CDR3 reads TGTGCCAGCACCCAGGCGATCGGCTATGGCTACACCTTA. Encoded protein: CASTQAIGYGYTL.

This chain connects TRBV11-2 to TRBJ1-1; a possible D gene is TRBD1 (5 bases). This CDR3 comprises 14 residues. CDR1 and CDR2 from the germline V gene are SGHAT and FQNNGV. Trimming removed 7 bases at V and 2 bases at J, with 14 bases between. The DNA of the CDR3 is TGTGCCAGCAACCCTGACAGAGCTAACACTGAAGCTTTCTTT. Its protein is CASNPDRANTEAFF.

This clonotype was counted between two and nine times. The chain is built from TRBV5-1 and TRBJ1-2; D not certain. Trimming pared 2 bases from V and 7 bases from J, leaving 12 bases between. The V gene's germline CDR1 is SGHRS and CDR2 YFSETQ. This CDR3 spans 13 amino acids. CDR3 nucleotide sequence: TGCGCCAGCAGCTTCCGGACCGGAGCTGGCTACACCTTC. Translation gives CASSFRTGAGYTF.

This clonotype qualifies as medium-sized. The J gene is TRBJ1-1, the V gene TRBV11-3, with 9 bases matching TRBD1. Trimming removed 5 bases from V and 6 bases from J; junction bases left unmatched: 4. The CDR3 totals 13 residues. Germline V CDR1 and CDR2: SGHNT, YENEEA. CDR3 in DNA: TGTGCCAGCAGCACTCGACAGGGGGCTGAAGCTTTCTTT. This translates into CASSTRQGAEAFF.

In its sample, this clonotype was seen many times. The chain combines TRBV29-1 with TRBJ1-3, with no clear D. V gave up 5 bases and J gave up 0 bases, with 11 bases separating them. The length of the CDR3 is 14 residues. CDR1 and CDR2 from the germline V gene are SQVTM and ANQGSEA. The CDR3 DNA sequence: TGCAGCGTTTTAGTGGGTATCTCTGGAAACACCATATATTTT. Its translation: CSVLVGISGNTIYF.

Of note for this clonotype: At one of its ends the junction is not consistent with the germline gene, which may arise from a read error. This chain uses TRBV6-2 or TRBV6-3 with TRBJ2-1; D is ambiguous. This CDR3 is 17 amino acids long. Germline loops: CDR1 MNHEY, CDR2 SVGEGT. The CDR3 nucleotides are TGTGCCAGCAGTACGGGCCGTCAGATAAGCTCCTATAATGAGCAGTTCTTC. Residues: CASSTGRQISSYNEQFF.

V usage is TRBV5-4 and J usage is TRBJ2-1; no definite D call. This CDR3 spans 13 amino acids. V lost 4 bases, J lost 7 bases, and 12 bases lay in between. Germline V gene sequence: CDR1 SGHNT, CDR2 YYREEE (reference sequence). The CDR3 here is CASSQISANEQFF. The DNA for the CDR3 is TGTGCCAGCAGCCAGATCTCTGCGAATGAGCAGTTCTTC.

On this clonotype itself: It may be a read error: a sequence one base away is much more abundant. This chain connects TRBV6-5 to TRBJ1-1, with D perhaps matching TRBD1 (5 bases). There are 13 residues in the CDR3. V lost 7 bases, J lost 0 bases, and 9 bases lay in between. From germline, CDR1 is MNHEY and CDR2 SVGAGI. The CDR3 reads CASKTVLNTEAFF. The CDR3, as DNA: TGTGCCAGCAAGACAGTGTTGAACACTGAAGCTTTCTTT.

In regard to this clonotype: One base away lies a much larger clone, so this may be a sequencing read error. The V gene is TRBV12-3 or TRBV12-4, the J gene TRBJ1-1; tentative D call: TRBD1 (6 bases). CDR3 size: 11 residues. The CDR3 loop reads CASRRDTEALF. The CDR3 bases are TGTGCCAGCAGACGGGACACTGAAGCTTTATTT.

The chain recombines TRBV11-3 with TRBJ2-1; D is uncertain. Germline CDR1 and CDR2: SGHNT and YENEEA. This CDR3 region has 13 residues. With 4 bases removed from V and 12 bases from J, the gap between germline ends came to 16 bases. The CDR3 DNA reads TGTGCCAGCAGCTCCACACTCAGCGATGGGCAGTTCTTC. It translates to CASSSTLSDGQFF.

A remark on this clonotype: At one end the junction does not follow the germline gene, possibly because of a read error. The chain has TRBV10-3 and TRBJ2-2, with TRBD2 identical over 11 bases. The CDR3 runs to 14 residues. Germline-derived CDR1 and CDR2 are ENHRY and SYGVKD. CDR3 sequence: CVISPTSGTGELFF. CDR3 bases: TGTGTCATCAGCCCGACTAGCGGGACGGGGGAGCTGTTTTTT.

The sample holds a few counts of this clonotype. The chain combines TRBV6-1 with TRBJ1-1, with no clear D. The V end lost 0 bases, the J end lost 1 base, and 9 bases lay between the germline ends. CDR1 is MNHNS and CDR2 is SASEGT in the germline V gene. The CDR3 sequence is 15 residues long. In DNA form, the CDR3 reads TGTGCCAGCAGTGAAGCGGGTCGGGGGAACACTGAAGCTTTCTTT. Encoded protein: CASSEAGRGNTEAFF.

Of note for this clonotype: Since a much larger clone is just one base distant, this may be a read error. This rearrangement joins TRBV6-2 or TRBV6-3 to TRBJ2-3, with 9 bases aligning to TRBD1. Germline lookup yields CDR1 MNHEY and CDR2 SVGEGT. The CDR3 runs 16 residues. V was pared by 6 bases and J by 4 bases, with 11 bases of the junction left unmatched. The CDR3 region is CASSLGWTGVADTQYF. The CDR3 DNA reads as TGTGCCAGCAGCCTAGGATGGACAGGGGTCGCAGATACGCAGTATTTT.

With respect to this clonotype: The missing conserved phenylalanine or tryptophan at the end of this CDR3 makes a read error likely. The DNA of the CDR3 is TGTGCCAGCAGCTTCCGACACGGTACCAATCAGCCCCAGCATCTT. Amino acid sequence: CASSFRHGTNQPQHL. The chain has TRBV6-5 and TRBJ1-5; D is unresolved. Trimming cost V 6 bases and J 3 bases, with 15 bases left between them. Per germline, CDR1 MNHEY and CDR2 SVGAGI. The CDR3 runs 15 residues.